This passage covers 31 T cell receptor beta chains from one sample sequenced in a study of cytomegalovirus exposure and HLA in healthy donors (dated by TCRdb to about 2017). Library prep was done by the immunoSEQ multiplex PCR assay. For the multiplex PCR, a mixture combining 60 forward primers for TCR Vbeta segments and 13 reverse primers for TCR Jbeta segments was used. The source is immuneACCESS, and TCRdb retained only in-frame sequences with V and J called. Part of the clones is not carried over; for the studies checked, unresolved V genes explain less than half of this, and the remainder is unexplained. This specimen's table enumerates roughly 84,000 clones. The ten top clones hold about 0.6% of the sample. Sequencing was performed on PBMCs. The receptors here all came from a man aged 50 to 59 in good health and CMV-seronegative.

V and J are TRBV27 and TRBJ1-6; D may be TRBD1 (6 bases). The CDR3 extends over 18 amino acids. CDR1 and CDR2 from the germline V gene are MNHEY and SMNVEV (reference sequence). Trimming took 4 bases from V and 2 from J, leaving 18 bases between them. CDR3 DNA: TGTGCCAGCAGTTCTAGGGGACATCGCCTGGCCTATAATTCACCCCTCCACTTT. As protein: CASSSRGHRLAYNSPLHF.

The chain combines TRBV19 with TRBJ2-6; 10 bases match TRBD1. The CDR3 sequence is 18 residues long. Germline CDR1 and CDR2: LNHDA and SQIVND (reference sequence). V lost 6 bases and J lost 1; bases outside the gene matches: 9. The chain's CDR3 is CASRRQGAIWSGANVLTF. CDR3 DNA sequence: TGTGCCAGTAGGCGACAGGGGGCGATTTGGTCTGGGGCCAACGTCCTGACTTTC. The whole variable domain, filled in from reference TRBV19 and TRBJ2-6, reads DGGITQSPKYLFRKEGQNVTLSCEQNLNHDAMYWYRQDPGQGLRLIYYSQIVNDFQKGDIAEGYSVSREKKESFPLTVTSAQKNPTAFYLCASRRQGAIWSGANVLTFGAGSRLTVL.

The CDR3 DNA reads TGTGCCAGCAGTTCCCCAGGAAGCGGGGGTAACCGGGAGACCCAGTACTTC. As protein: CASSSPGSGGNRETQYF. The chain uses TRBV28 and TRBJ2-5, with TRBD2 identical over 8 bases. The length of the CDR3 is 17 residues. Germline V gene data show CDR1 as MDHEN and CDR2 as SYDVKM. J gave up 5 bases and V 4 bases, and 15 bases lay outside the gene matches.

This chain uses TRBV7-2 with TRBJ1-1; possibly TRBD1 for D (5 bases). Trimming cost V 8 bases and J 7 bases, with 17 bases left between them. The CDR3 is 13 amino acids. Germline CDR1 is SGHTA and CDR2 is FQGNSA. The CDR3 nucleotides read TGTGCCAGCCTACGGGGGGGTGGCGATGAAGCTTTCTTT. Encoded protein: CASLRGGGDEAFF.

The chain couples TRBV7-6 to TRBJ2-3; D perhaps matches TRBD1 (5 bases). V lost 6 bases, J lost 0 bases, and 19 bases lay in between. The CDR3 runs to 17 residues. In germline, CDR1 is SGHVS, CDR2 FNYEAQ. CDR3 loop: CASRGYPQAGSTDTQYF. The CDR3 region has the DNA TGTGCCAGCAGGGGTTATCCTCAGGCAGGGAGCACAGATACGCAGTATTTT.

This rearrangement joins TRBV19 to TRBJ2-3, with D unresolved. Trimming pared 4 bases from V and 6 bases from J, leaving 8 bases between. CDR3 length equals 12 residues. Germline CDR1 and CDR2: LNHDA and SQIVND (reference sequence). CDR3 nucleotides: TGTGCCAGTAGTACCAGAAAGGATACGCAGTATTTT. This translates into CASSTRKDTQYF.

This chain connects TRBV6-5 to TRBJ1-4; D possibly corresponds to TRBD1 (5 bases). Germline values: CDR1 MNHEY, CDR2 SVGAGI. V dropped 6 bases and J dropped 1 base, with 9 bases sitting between them. The CDR3 is 14 amino acids. The CDR3 DNA follows: TGTGCCAGCAGACCGACAGAAACTAATGAAAAACTGTTTTTT. This codes for CASRPTETNEKLFF.

The CDR3 protein is CASRDFDYEQYF. In DNA form, the CDR3 reads TGTGCCAGCAGGGACTTTGACTACGAGCAGTACTTC. V gene TRBV6-1 combines with J gene TRBJ2-7; D might be TRBD2 (5 bases). V dropped 6 bases and J dropped 3 bases, with 9 bases sitting between them. Germline values: CDR1 MNHNS, CDR2 SASEGT. The CDR3 length is 12 residues.

The gene calls are TRBV7-9 and TRBJ1-6; TRBD1 matches 7 bases. The CDR3 consists of 16 residues. The germline CDR1 and CDR2 sequences are SEHNR and FQNEAQ (reference sequence). V shed 5 bases and J 3 bases; nucleotides not matched to a gene: 7. CDR3 sequence reads: CASSADRALYNSPLHF. CDR3 sequence (DNA): TGTGCCAGCAGCGCAGACAGGGCCCTCTATAATTCACCCCTCCACTTT.

CDR3: CASSVAPGTGGGNTIYF. Here the CDR3 DNA reads TGTGCCAGCAGCGTAGCCCCCGGGACAGGGGGCGGAAACACCATATATTTT. The V call is TRBV9, the J call TRBJ1-3, with 12 bases that match TRBD1. Germline loops: CDR1 SGDLS, CDR2 YYNGEE. V gave up 0 bases and J gave up 4 bases; unmatched junction bases: 5. The CDR3 contains 17 residues.

V usage is TRBV28 and J usage is TRBJ1-4; no firm D call. CDR3 length: 15 amino acids. Trimming took 5 bases from V and 10 from J, leaving 20 bases between them. From germline, CDR1 is MDHEN and CDR2 SYDVKM. CDR3 sequence reads: CASSPGSQYLGKLFF. The CDR3, as DNA: TGTGCCAGCAGTCCGGGGTCGCAGTATCTGGGAAAACTGTTTTTT. The complete variable domain, with remaining parts taken from reference TRBV28 and TRBJ1-4, reads DVKVTQSSRYLVKRTGEKVFLECVQDMDHENMFWYRQDPGLGLRLIYFSYDVKMKEKGDIPEGYSVSREKKERFSLILESASTNQTSMYLCASSPGSQYLGKLFFGSGTQLSVL.

The rearrangement links TRBV9 to TRBJ2-1; perhaps TRBD2 as D (6 bases). Per germline, CDR1 SGDLS and CDR2 YYNGEE. The CDR3 contains 15 residues. V was clipped by 4 bases and J by 1 base, with 12 bases between them. The CDR3 region has the DNA TGTGCCAGCAGCCCTTGGGACTTGTCCTACAATGAGCAGTTCTTC. Residues: CASSPWDLSYNEQFF.

The chain combines TRBV6-1 with TRBJ2-7, with D unresolved. There are 15 residues in the CDR3. Germline CDR1 and CDR2: MNHNS and SASEGT. The V gene lost 4 bases and the J gene lost 2 bases, with 15 bases spanning the gap. In DNA, the CDR3 is TGTGCCAGCAGTGCGTTTGGCGCGAGCGCCTACGAGCAGTACTTC. Protein sequence: CASSAFGASAYEQYF.

The DNA of the CDR3 is TGTGCCAGCAGCCCAGGGACTAGCGGGGGGAACACAGATACGCAGTATTTT. This codes for CASSPGTSGGNTDTQYF. V gene TRBV9 combines with J gene TRBJ2-3; TRBD2 aligns across 15 bases. This CDR3 comprises 17 residues. Per the germline V gene, CDR1 is SGDLS and CDR2 is YYNGEE. The V segment lost 4 bases and the J segment 2 bases; nucleotides outside the gene matches: 5.

The genes are TRBV4-3 and TRBJ1-2; the D is unclear. The CDR3 contains 13 residues. V lost 4 bases and J lost 6, with 12 bases in between. Germline CDR1 is LGHNA and CDR2 is YSLEER. The DNA of the CDR3 is TGCGCCAGCAGCCTCGGACTTGCCAATGGCTACACCTTC. Encoded protein: CASSLGLANGYTF.

The CDR3 region has the DNA TGTGCCAGCAGCAAAGGGTCCATGGCGGGGGGGCGGCAAGAGACCCAGTACTTC. It encodes CASSKGSMAGGRQETQYF. V and J are TRBV21-1 and TRBJ2-5; the table gives TRBD2 as D, unverified against the DNA. TRBV21-1 is a known pseudogene. CDR3 length equals 18 residues.

The chain employs TRBV14 and TRBJ2-7, with 12 positions matching TRBD1. The junction had 10 bases not matched to a gene; V was cut back by 1 base and J by 6 bases. The CDR3 totals 17 residues. Per germline, CDR1 SGHDN and CDR2 FVKESK. In DNA form, the CDR3 reads TGTGCCAGCAGCCAAGTCCTTGGGGGACAGGGGGCAGGCGAGCAGTACTTC. The encoded protein is CASSQVLGGQGAGEQYF.

The chain uses TRBV11-2 and TRBJ1-2; D is possibly TRBD1 (6 bases). V lost 5 bases and J lost 5, with 21 bases in between. Germline V gene data show CDR1 as SGHAT and CDR2 as FQNNGV. This CDR3 contains 16 residues. The DNA for the CDR3 is TGTGCCAGCAGCCCAGGGACAACCGGAGGTCGTTATGGCTACACCTTC. As protein: CASSPGTTGGRYGYTF. The full variable domain, rest sourced from reference TRBV11-2 and TRBJ1-2, is EAGVAQSPRYKIIEKRQSVAFWCNPISGHATLYWYQQILGQGPKLLIQFQNNGVVDDSQLPKDRFSAERLKGVDSTLKIQPAKLEDSAVYLCASSPGTTGGRYGYTFGSGTRLTVV.

The CDR3 DNA reads TGTGCCAGCACCACGGGTTTGAACACTGAAGCTTTCTTT. Translated, it gives CASTTGLNTEAFF. The rearrangement uses TRBV28 and TRBJ1-1; D call uncertain. Germline V gene data show CDR1 as MDHEN and CDR2 as SYDVKM. The ends were cut back, 7 bases at V and 0 bases at J, with 9 bases in the middle. The CDR3 is made up of 13 amino acids.

The J gene is TRBJ2-7, the V gene TRBV4-1; 7 bases are a match to TRBD1. The germline V gene has CDR1 MGHRA and CDR2 YSYEKL. CDR3 length: 14 amino acids. V shed 4 bases, J shed 4 bases, and the junction held 7 bases outside the gene matches. The CDR3 region is CASSRQGTSYEQYF. The DNA for the CDR3 is TGCGCCAGCAGCCGACAGGGTACGTCTTACGAGCAGTACTTC.

The V and J genes are TRBV28 and TRBJ1-2; the D is unclear. CDR1 is MDHEN, CDR2 SYDVKM, per germline. The length of the CDR3 is 12 residues. The germline V and J ends were trimmed by 5 bases and 4 bases, with 8 bases remaining between them. Here the CDR3 DNA reads TGTGCCAGCAGTCCTGACACCTATGGCTACACCTTC. It is translated as CASSPDTYGYTF.

The J gene is TRBJ2-4, the V gene TRBV5-4; TRBD2 agrees at 9 bases. V lost 4 bases, J lost 0 bases, and 5 bases stayed unmatched. Germline V lookup: CDR1 SGHNT, CDR2 YYREEE (reference sequence). This CDR3 comprises 16 residues. As DNA, the CDR3 is TGTGCCAGCAGCAAAAGACTAGCGGAAGCCAAAAACATTCAGTACTTC. It encodes CASSKRLAEAKNIQYF.

This sequence joins TRBV16 and TRBJ2-3; D not resolved. Germline V gene lookup returns CDR1 KGHSY and CDR2 FQNENV. This CDR3 has 14 residues. Trimming took 8 bases from V and 3 from J, leaving 15 bases between them. CDR3 loop: CASSYDSVTDTQYF. DNA for the CDR3: TGTGCCAGCTCATACGATAGTGTAACAGATACGCAGTATTTT.

The chain carries TRBV11-2 and TRBJ1-4; a weak D match, TRBD1 (5 bases). This CDR3 comprises 16 residues. Germline loops: CDR1 SGHAT, CDR2 FQNNGV. The V end was cut by 3 bases, the J end by 8 bases, with 19 bases between. The CDR3 is CASSFSTGGLGEKLFF. The CDR3 region has the DNA TGTGCCAGCAGCTTTAGCACTGGGGGGTTGGGAGAAAAACTGTTTTTT.

Notes on this clone: Other nucleotide sequences in the sample specify the same CDR3. The genes are TRBV5-1 and TRBJ2-3; the D gene is possibly TRBD1 (5 bases). The germline V gene has CDR1 SGHRS and CDR2 YFSETQ. Trimming shortened V by 1 base and J by 1 base, and 7 bases separated the two germline ends. There are 14 residues in the CDR3. CDR3 sequence (DNA): TGCGCCAGCAGCTTGCTCAGGGGCACAGATACGCAGTATTTT. It is translated as CASSLLRGTDTQYF.

This chain joins TRBV6-5 and TRBJ1-4, with D perhaps TRBD1 (5 bases). The germline CDR1 and CDR2 sequences are MNHEY and SVGAGI. Trimming shortened V by 6 bases and J by 5 bases, and 13 bases separated the two germline ends. This CDR3 has 14 residues. The CDR3 DNA sequence: TGTGCCAGCAGCCGGGGGGGAAACAATGAAAAACTGTTTTTT. Protein product: CASSRGGNNEKLFF.

The chain uses TRBV6-5 and TRBJ2-1; 13 nucleotides line up with TRBD2. CDR3 length: 15 residues. The trim removed 7 bases at V and 7 bases at J, leaving 7 bases unmatched. CDR1 and CDR2 from the germline V gene are MNHEY and SVGAGI. The CDR3 region has the DNA TGTGCCAGCACCTGGGGGACTAGCGGGGAGAATGAGCAGTTCTTC. Translated: CASTWGTSGENEQFF.

J is TRBJ1-6 and V is TRBV11-2; D is ambiguous. V lost 6 bases and J 9 bases, leaving 18 bases between the germline ends. The germline V gene encodes CDR1 SGHAT and CDR2 FQNNGV. The CDR3 runs 15 residues. For the CDR3, the DNA is TGTGCCAGCAGTTCTCAGGAGGGCGTGGGTTCACCCCTCCACTTT. Translated, it gives CASSSQEGVGSPLHF. Full variable domain (rest looked up from reference TRBV11-2 and TRBJ1-6): EAGVAQSPRYKIIEKRQSVAFWCNPISGHATLYWYQQILGQGPKLLIQFQNNGVVDDSQLPKDRFSAERLKGVDSTLKIQPAKLEDSAVYLCASSSQEGVGSPLHFGNGTRLTVT.

The V and J genes are TRBV4-2 and TRBJ2-1, with 14 bases fitting TRBD2. The CDR3 contains 21 residues. V lost 0 bases and J lost 0; bases outside the gene matches: 10. The germline V gene encodes CDR1 LGHNA and CDR2 YNFKEQ. CDR3 DNA sequence: TGTGCCAGCAGCCAAGATATCCCAGGGGGACTAGCGGGGGCCTCCTACAATGAGCAGTTCTTC. Encoded protein: CASSQDIPGGLAGASYNEQFF.

The V call is TRBV15, the J call TRBJ2-5; D perhaps matches TRBD2 (5 bases). The germline V and J ends were trimmed by 0 bases and 1 base, with 9 bases remaining between them. This CDR3 contains 15 residues. Germline CDR1 is LNHNV and CDR2 is YYDKDF (reference sequence). DNA for the CDR3: TGTGCCACCAGCAGAGATTTGGGAGTCCAAGAGACCCAGTACTTC. Encoded protein: CATSRDLGVQETQYF.

A note on this clone: The identical CDR3 is also encoded by other nucleotide sequences in the sample. The chain couples TRBV18 to TRBJ1-5; 7 positions agree with TRBD1. J gave up 2 bases and V 3 bases, and 4 bases lay outside the gene matches. This CDR3 spans 15 amino acids. In germline, CDR1 is KGHSH, CDR2 LQKENI. For the CDR3, the DNA is TGTGCCAGCTCACCCACAGGGGATGGCAATCAGCCCCAGCATTTT. Protein sequence: CASSPTGDGNQPQHF.